This is a list of T cell receptor beta chains from one sample in a study of response to subunit inactivated influenza vaccine. TCRdb re-called the RT-PCR reads with MiXCR, one entry per CDR3 protein. The table shows 750,000 to 850,000 distinct CDR3 sequences, with approximately 17% occurring only once. The starting material was PBMCs from blood, obtained about 5 days after vaccination. The receptors here all came from a man aged 50-60 years who received an inactivated influenza vaccine. Each CDR3 is given with its conserved first and last residue. A D gene is named only where the DNA matches it firmly. Size is stated for part of the rows, as once, few or many counts, or as a class when the clone is expanded.

J	V	D	size	CDR3	DNA
TRBJ2-1	TRBV20-1	NA	few	CSASSRLYNEQFF	TGCAGTGCCTCGAGTAGGCTTTACAATGAGCAGTTCTTC
TRBJ2-1	TRBV4-1	TRBD1	few	CASSQGSPGQGSYNEQFF	TGCGCCAGCAGCCAAGGGTCACCGGGACAGGGGTCCTACAATGAGCAGTTCTTC
TRBJ2-2	TRBV28	TRBD2	NA	CASSAGGNTGELFF	TGTGCCAGCAGCGCGGGGGGGAACACCGGGGAGCTGTTTTTT
TRBJ2-2	TRBV15	NA	few	CATSSGIRTGELFF	TGTGCCACCAGCAGTGGGATAAGGACCGGGGAGCTGTTTTTT
TRBJ2-3	TRBV7-2	NA	NA	CASSPQTGFLDTQYF	TGTGCCAGCAGCCCACAAACGGGTTTTCTAGATACGCAGTATTTT
TRBJ2-1	TRBV5-1	NA	many	CASSFAGIAYNEQFF	TGCGCCAGCAGCTTTGCGGGTATAGCCTACAATGAGCAGTTCTTC
TRBJ2-7	TRBV12-3/TRBV12-4	NA	few	CASSFGGHEQYF	TGTGCCAGCAGTTTCGGGGGCCACGAGCAGTACTTC
TRBJ2-7	TRBV29-1	NA	few	CSVERFGSGEQYF	TGCAGCGTTGAACGTTTCGGGAGCGGGGAGCAGTACTTC
TRBJ2-1	TRBV18	TRBD2	NA	CASSPGTSGVGSYNEQFF	TGTGCCAGCTCTCCCGGGACTAGCGGAGTGGGCTCCTACAATGAGCAGTTCTTC
TRBJ2-3	TRBV2	TRBD1	NA	CASKADPRTGVTDTQYF	TGTGCCAGCAAGGCTGACCCAAGGACAGGGGTCACAGATACGCAGTATTTT
TRBJ2-2	TRBV4-3	NA	many	CASSQDPTGGGGELFF	TGCGCCAGCAGCCAAGATCCTACAGGAGGAGGCGGGGAGCTGTTTTTT
TRBJ1-5	TRBV7-8	NA	NA	CASSFTGKENQPQHF	TGTGCCAGCAGCTTTACGGGAAAAGAGAATCAGCCCCAGCATTTT
TRBJ1-4	TRBV9	NA	NA	CASSVGQTLTNEKLFF	TGTGCCAGCAGCGTGGGACAAACTCTGACTAATGAAAAACTGTTTTTT
TRBJ2-2	TRBV11-1	TRBD2	few	CASSTTSGDGELFF	TGTGCCAGCAGCACGACTAGCGGGGACGGGGAGCTGTTTTTT
TRBJ2-1	TRBV5-5	NA	few	CASSSRLANSYNEQFF	TGTGCCAGCAGCTCACGATTAGCCAACTCCTACAATGAGCAGTTCTTC
TRBJ1-2	TRBV12-3/TRBV12-4	NA	many	CASSLTRWKGYTF	TGTGCCAGCAGTTTAACCAGGTGGAAAGGCTACACCTTC
TRBJ2-2	TRBV4-3	NA	NA	CASSLVRDTGELFF	TGCGCCAGCAGCCTAGTAAGGGACACCGGGGAGCTGTTTTTT
TRBJ2-5	TRBV11-2	TRBD2	few	CASSWGTSGRQETQYF	TGTGCCAGCAGCTGGGGGACTAGCGGGAGACAAGAGACCCAGTACTTC
TRBJ1-5	TRBV6-2/TRBV6-3	TRBD1	NA	CASSGGGGGWNQPQHF	TGTGCCAGCAGTGGGGGCGGAGGGGGCTGGAATCAGCCCCAGCATTTT
TRBJ2-6	TRBV4-2	NA	NA	CASSQEGAGRRWGSGANVLTF	TGTGCCAGCAGCCAAGAGGGGGCCGGTAGACGGTGGGGGTCTGGGGCCAACGTCCTGACTTTC
TRBJ2-1	TRBV6-2/TRBV6-3	TRBD2	few	CASRGAGDRNEQFF	TGTGCCAGCAGAGGAGCGGGAGATCGCAATGAGCAGTTCTTC
TRBJ2-1	TRBV7-6	TRBD1	few	CASSFVGTGSYNEQFF	TGTGCCAGCAGCTTTGTCGGGACAGGCTCATACAATGAGCAGTTCTTC
TRBJ2-7	TRBV6-1	TRBD2	many	CASSVSGGYEQYF	TGTGCCAGCAGTGTCAGCGGGGGGTACGAGCAGTACTTC
TRBJ2-2	TRBV15	NA	few	CATSRRDIGTGELFF	TGTGCCACCAGCAGGAGAGATATCGGAACCGGGGAGCTGTTTTTT
TRBJ1-1	TRBV10-3	NA	NA	CAISEFGHGGTEAFF	TGTGCCATCAGTGAGTTTGGGCACGGCGGCACTGAAGCTTTCTTT
TRBJ1-2	TRBV12-3/TRBV12-4	NA	NA	CASSRAGGYTF	TGTGCCAGCAGTCGGGCCGGAGGCTACACCTTC
TRBJ2-7	TRBV5-1	NA	few	CASSYTGTLVDEQYF	TGCGCCAGCAGCTATACCGGGACCCTTGTTGACGAGCAGTACTTC
TRBJ2-2	TRBV20-1	TRBD2	many	CSVSSGRLGGELFF	TGCAGTGTATCTAGCGGGAGGTTGGGCGGGGAGCTGTTTTTT
TRBJ2-3	TRBV6-2/TRBV6-3	NA	many	CASGASDTQYF	TGTGCCAGCGGGGCTTCAGATACGCAGTATTTT
TRBJ1-2	TRBV3-1	NA	NA	CASSQVAEGYTF	TGTGCCAGCAGCCAAGTGGCAGAGGGCTACACCTTC
TRBJ2-1	TRBV6-7	TRBD2	few	CASSTHLAGEAGLGNEQFF	TGTGCCAGCAGTACGCATCTAGCGGGAGAAGCCGGTTTGGGGAATGAGCAGTTCTTC
TRBJ1-6	TRBV20-1	NA	NA	CSAADVRRSPLHF	TGCAGTGCCGCCGATGTACGGCGTTCACCCCTCCACTTT
TRBJ2-2	TRBV20-1	NA	NA	CSASSQRKSDTGELFF	TGCAGTGCTAGTTCCCAGCGCAAGTCTGACACCGGGGAGCTGTTTTTT
TRBJ2-5	TRBV9	NA	few	CASSVGQGREETQYF	TGTGCCAGCAGCGTAGGACAGGGGAGGGAAGAGACCCAGTACTTC
TRBJ1-1	TRBV10-2	NA	few	CASSTRGNTEAFF	TGCGCCAGCAGTACCAGGGGCAACACTGAAGCTTTCTTT
TRBJ1-5	TRBV6-1	NA	NA	CASSEFRVDQPQHF	TGTGCCAGCAGTGAATTCAGGGTCGACCAGCCCCAGCATTTT
TRBJ2-7	TRBV20-1	TRBD2	few	CSARYWTSGKLYEQYF	TGCAGTGCTAGATATTGGACTAGCGGGAAACTATACGAGCAGTACTTC
TRBJ2-1	TRBV21-1	NA	NA	CASSKQPRNEQFF	TGTGCCAGCAGCAAACAGCCGCGCAATGAGCAGTTCTTC
TRBJ1-1	TRBV20-1	TRBD1	NA	CSARETGTGGKEAFF	TGCAGTGCTAGAGAAACCGGGACAGGGGGGAAAGAAGCTTTCTTT
TRBJ2-7	TRBV10-3	NA	many	CAISLQGENYEQYF	TGTGCCATCAGCTTACAAGGGGAAAACTACGAGCAGTACTTC
TRBJ1-1	TRBV12-3/TRBV12-4	NA	many	CASSRVPLTEAFF	TGTGCCAGCAGTCGGGTCCCTTTGACTGAAGCTTTCTTT
TRBJ2-7	TRBV4-2	NA	few	CASSQPSSYEQYF	TGTGCCAGCAGCCAACCTAGCTCCTACGAGCAGTACTTC
TRBJ2-3	TRBV20-1	TRBD2	many	CSAKGLAGSTSTDTQYF	TGCAGTGCTAAAGGCCTAGCGGGGAGTACTAGCACAGATACGCAGTATTTT
TRBJ2-7	TRBV6-1	NA	NA	CASSERGGQAYYEQYF	TGTGCCAGCAGTGAAAGGGGGGGGCAGGCCTACTACGAGCAGTACTTC
TRBJ1-4	TRBV14	NA	NA	CASSRAVVEKLFF	TGTGCCAGCAGCCGGGCCGTGGTTGAAAAACTGTTTTTT
TRBJ1-5	TRBV5-5	NA	NA	CASSLLGDSNQPQHF	TGTGCCAGCAGCTTGCTCGGGGATAGCAATCAGCCCCAGCATTTT
TRBJ2-1	TRBV5-1	TRBD2	NA	CASTDLAGGEQFF	TGCGCCAGCACCGACCTAGCGGGAGGAGAGCAGTTCTTC
TRBJ2-3	TRBV4-2	NA	NA	CASSQPDTDTQYF	TGTGCCAGCAGCCAACCCGATACAGATACGCAGTATTTT
TRBJ1-1	TRBV20-1	NA	few	CSARFFRGTTEAFF	TGCAGTGCTAGGTTCTTCCGAGGGACCACTGAAGCTTTCTTT